The present entry profiles one TCR beta chain with its context. The target antigen is unknown. The CDR3 has 16 amino acids. The trim removed 1 base at V and 6 bases at J, leaving 12 bases unmatched. Germline-derived CDR1 and CDR2 are DFQATT and SNEGSKA (reference sequence). This specimen belongs to a study of response to subunit inactivated influenza vaccine. Study-level points and caveats: New T cells are recruited in small numbers by each seasonal influenza vaccination, according to the authors' suggestion.

TCRdb re-analysed the RT-PCR reads in MiXCR, keeping a single row per CDR3 protein. The table lists more than 550,000 distinct CDR3 sequences, about 10% of them singletons. V is TRBV20-1 and J is TRBJ2-1; 7 positions match TRBD2. This receptor was taken from a man aged 45 to 65 who received an inactivated influenza vaccine. Sequencing was performed on PBMCs from blood, taken on the day of vaccination. The CDR3: CSARGLAGWSSNEQFF. The CDR3 region has the DNA TGCAGTGCTAGAGGATTAGCGGGCTGGAGCTCCAATGAGCAGTTCTTC.